One and the same sample provided the 3 T cell receptor beta chains below, sequenced in a study of control samples from healthy donors and cancer patients. Repertoires were generated with immunoSEQ multiplex PCR, while TCRdb's copy carries only in-frame clones and drops some. The table has about 70,000 clones, about 89% seen once; the top ten hold 2% to 2.5%. Sequencing used PBMCs. These receptors were taken from a woman aged 45 to 65 with head and neck cancer.

This clone is a singleton in its sample. This chain connects TRBV3-1 (or the pseudogene TRBV3-2) to TRBJ2-1; 8 nucleotides agree with TRBD2. V lost 2 bases, J lost 7 bases, and 7 bases stayed unmatched. This CDR3 spans 15 amino acids. CDR1 is LGHDT and CDR2 is YNNKEL in the germline V gene (reference sequence). The CDR3 region is CASSQLFGGANEQFF. DNA for the CDR3: TGTGCCAGCAGCCAACTTTTCGGGGGGGCGAATGAGCAGTTCTTC.

The gene calls are TRBV14 and TRBJ2-7; no clear D. This CDR3 has 17 amino acids. V gave up 4 bases and J gave up 0 bases, with 19 bases separating them. Germline loops: CDR1 SGHDN, CDR2 FVKESK. The CDR3 DNA reads TGTGCCAGCAGCCCCTGGGCCCGACGGACGGGCTCCTACGAGCAGTACTTC. Translating it yields CASSPWARRTGSYEQYF.

The rearrangement uses TRBV10-3 and TRBJ1-2, with 9 nucleotides matching TRBD1. The CDR3 extends over 16 amino acids. The V and J ends lost 6 bases and 1 base, in that order; junction bases with no gene match: 9. Per germline, CDR1 ENHRY and CDR2 SYGVKD. The CDR3 loop reads CAIRDAGTGLNYGYTF. The CDR3 DNA reads as TGTGCCATCAGAGACGCCGGGACAGGGCTTAACTATGGCTACACCTTC.